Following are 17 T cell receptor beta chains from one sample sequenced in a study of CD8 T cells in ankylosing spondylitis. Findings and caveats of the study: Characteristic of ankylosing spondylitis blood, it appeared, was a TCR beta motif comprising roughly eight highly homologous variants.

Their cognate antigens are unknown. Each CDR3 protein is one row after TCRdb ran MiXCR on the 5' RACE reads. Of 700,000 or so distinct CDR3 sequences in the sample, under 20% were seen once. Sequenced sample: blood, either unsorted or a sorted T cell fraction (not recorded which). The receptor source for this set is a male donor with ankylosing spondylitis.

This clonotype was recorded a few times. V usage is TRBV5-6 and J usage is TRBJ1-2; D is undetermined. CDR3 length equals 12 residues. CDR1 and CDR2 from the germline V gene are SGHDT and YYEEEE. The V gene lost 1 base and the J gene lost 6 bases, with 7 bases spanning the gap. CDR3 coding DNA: TGTGCCAGCAGCTTGTCCATGGATGGCTACACCTTC. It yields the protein CASSLSMDGYTF.

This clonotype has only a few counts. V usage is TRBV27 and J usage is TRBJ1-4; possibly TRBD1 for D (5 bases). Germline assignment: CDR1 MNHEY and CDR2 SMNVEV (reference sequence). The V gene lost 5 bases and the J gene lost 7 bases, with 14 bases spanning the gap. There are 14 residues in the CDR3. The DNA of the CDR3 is TGTGCCAGCAGTACACGGGACGAGGGTGAAAAACTGTTTTTT. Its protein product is CASSTRDEGEKLFF.

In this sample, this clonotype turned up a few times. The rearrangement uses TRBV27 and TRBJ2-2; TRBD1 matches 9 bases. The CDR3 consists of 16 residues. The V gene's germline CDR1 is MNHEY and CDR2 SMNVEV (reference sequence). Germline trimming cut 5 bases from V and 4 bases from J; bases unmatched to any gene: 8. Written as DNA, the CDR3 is TGTGCCAGCAGTCCCCCCATGACAGGGGGCACCGGGGAGCTGTTTTTT. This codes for CASSPPMTGGTGELFF.

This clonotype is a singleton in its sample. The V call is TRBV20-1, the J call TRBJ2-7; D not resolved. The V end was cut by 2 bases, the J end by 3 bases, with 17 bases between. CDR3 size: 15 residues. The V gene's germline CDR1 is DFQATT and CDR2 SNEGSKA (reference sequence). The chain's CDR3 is CSARPQARLYYEQYF. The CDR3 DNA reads TGCAGTGCTAGACCTCAGGCCAGGCTCTACTACGAGCAGTACTTC.

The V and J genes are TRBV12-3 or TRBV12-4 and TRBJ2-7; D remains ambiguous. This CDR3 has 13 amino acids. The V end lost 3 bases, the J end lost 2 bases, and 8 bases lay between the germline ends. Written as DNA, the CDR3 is TGTGCCAGCAGTTTTTACTGGGCCTACGAGCAGTACTTC. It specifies CASSFYWAYEQYF.

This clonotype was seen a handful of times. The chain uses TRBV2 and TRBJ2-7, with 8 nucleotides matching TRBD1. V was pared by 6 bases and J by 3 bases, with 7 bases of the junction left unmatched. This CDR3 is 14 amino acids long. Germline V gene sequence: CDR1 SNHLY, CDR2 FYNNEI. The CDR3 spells CASRGTGWDYEQYF. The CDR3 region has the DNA TGTGCCAGCAGGGGGACAGGATGGGACTACGAGCAGTACTTC. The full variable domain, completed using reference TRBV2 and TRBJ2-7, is EPEVTQTPSHQVTQMGQEVILRCVPISNHLYFYWYRQILGQKVEFLVSFYNNEISEKSEIFDDQFSVERPDGSNFTLKIRSTKLEDSAMYFCASRGTGWDYEQYFGPGTRLTVT.

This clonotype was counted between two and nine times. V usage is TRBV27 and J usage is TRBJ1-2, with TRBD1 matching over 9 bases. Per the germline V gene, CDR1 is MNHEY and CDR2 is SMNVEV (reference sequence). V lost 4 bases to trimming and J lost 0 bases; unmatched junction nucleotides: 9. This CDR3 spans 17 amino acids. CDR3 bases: TGTGCCAGCAGTTCAGGACAGGGGTTCCCTCCTAACTATGGCTACACCTTC. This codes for CASSSGQGFPPNYGYTF.

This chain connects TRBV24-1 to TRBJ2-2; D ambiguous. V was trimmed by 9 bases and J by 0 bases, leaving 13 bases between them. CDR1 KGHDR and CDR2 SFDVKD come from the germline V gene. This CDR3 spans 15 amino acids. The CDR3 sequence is CATLKVPANTGELFF. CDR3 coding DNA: TGTGCCACCTTAAAGGTCCCCGCGAACACCGGGGAGCTGTTTTTT.

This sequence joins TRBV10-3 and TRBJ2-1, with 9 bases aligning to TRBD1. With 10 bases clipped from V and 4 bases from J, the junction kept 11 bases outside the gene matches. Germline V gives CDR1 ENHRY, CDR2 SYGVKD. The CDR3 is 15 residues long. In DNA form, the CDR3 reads TGTGCCACCAAGGAACCGGGACAGGGTTACAATGAGCAGTTCTTC. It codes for CATKEPGQGYNEQFF.

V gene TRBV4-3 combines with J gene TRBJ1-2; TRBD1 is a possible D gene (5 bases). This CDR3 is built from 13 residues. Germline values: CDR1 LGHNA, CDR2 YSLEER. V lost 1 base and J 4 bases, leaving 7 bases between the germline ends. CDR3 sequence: CASSQGRGYGYTF. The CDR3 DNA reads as TGCGCCAGCAGCCAAGGGAGGGGCTATGGCTACACCTTC.

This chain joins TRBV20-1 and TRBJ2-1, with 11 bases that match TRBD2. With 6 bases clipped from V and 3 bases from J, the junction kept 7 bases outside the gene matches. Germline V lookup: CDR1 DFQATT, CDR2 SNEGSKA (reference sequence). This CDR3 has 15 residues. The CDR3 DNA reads TGCAGTGCGCCATTACTAGCGGGGGTCTACAATGAGCAGTTCTTC. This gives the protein CSAPLLAGVYNEQFF.

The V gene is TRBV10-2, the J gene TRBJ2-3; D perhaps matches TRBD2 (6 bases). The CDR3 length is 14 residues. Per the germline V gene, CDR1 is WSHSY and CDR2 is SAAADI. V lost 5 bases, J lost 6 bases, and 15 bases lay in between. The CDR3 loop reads CASSLGLNLDTQYF. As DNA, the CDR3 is TGCGCCAGCAGTCTGGGACTTAACCTGGATACGCAGTATTTT.

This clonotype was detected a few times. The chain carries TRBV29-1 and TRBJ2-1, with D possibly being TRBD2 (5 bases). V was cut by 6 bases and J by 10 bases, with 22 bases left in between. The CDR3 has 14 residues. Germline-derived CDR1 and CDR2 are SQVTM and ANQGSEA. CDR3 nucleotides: TGCAGCGTCACCAGGACTCCTCCGGATGGGGAGCAGTTCTTC. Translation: CSVTRTPPDGEQFF.

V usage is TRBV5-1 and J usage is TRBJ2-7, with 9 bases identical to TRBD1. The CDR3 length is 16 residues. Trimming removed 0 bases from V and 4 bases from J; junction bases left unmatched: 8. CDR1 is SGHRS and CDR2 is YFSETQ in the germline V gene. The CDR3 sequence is CASSLVSGTGNYEQYF. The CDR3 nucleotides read TGCGCCAGCAGCTTGGTATCCGGGACAGGGAATTACGAGCAGTACTTC.

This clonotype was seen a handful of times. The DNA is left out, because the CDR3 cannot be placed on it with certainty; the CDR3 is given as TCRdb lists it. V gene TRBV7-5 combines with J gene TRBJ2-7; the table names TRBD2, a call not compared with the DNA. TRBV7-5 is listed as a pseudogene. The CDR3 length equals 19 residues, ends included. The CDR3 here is CISVPEAYPLPWSSYEQYF.

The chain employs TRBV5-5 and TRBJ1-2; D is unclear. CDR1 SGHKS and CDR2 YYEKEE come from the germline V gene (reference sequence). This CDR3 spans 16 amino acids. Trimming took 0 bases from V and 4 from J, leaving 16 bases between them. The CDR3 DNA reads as TGTGCCAGCAGCTTGGGGGGTTTCGGAATTGCCTATGGCTACACCTTC. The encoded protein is CASSLGGFGIAYGYTF.

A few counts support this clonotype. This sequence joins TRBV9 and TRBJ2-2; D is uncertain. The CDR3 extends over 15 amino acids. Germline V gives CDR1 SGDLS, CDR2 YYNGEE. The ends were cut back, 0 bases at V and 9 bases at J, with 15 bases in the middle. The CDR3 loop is CASSVDGQLTRELFF. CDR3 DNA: TGTGCCAGCAGCGTAGACGGGCAGCTGACCCGGGAGCTGTTTTTT.